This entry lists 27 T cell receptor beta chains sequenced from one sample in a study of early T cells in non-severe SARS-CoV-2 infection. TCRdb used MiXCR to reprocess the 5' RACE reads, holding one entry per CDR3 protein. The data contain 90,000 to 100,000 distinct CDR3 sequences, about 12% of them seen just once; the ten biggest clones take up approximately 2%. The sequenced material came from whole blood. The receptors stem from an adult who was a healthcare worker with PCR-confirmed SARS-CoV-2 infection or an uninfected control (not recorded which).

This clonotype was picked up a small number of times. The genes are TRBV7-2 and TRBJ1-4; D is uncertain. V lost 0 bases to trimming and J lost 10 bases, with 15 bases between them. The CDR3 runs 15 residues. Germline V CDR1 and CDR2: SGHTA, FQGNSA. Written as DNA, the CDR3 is TGTGCCAGCAGCTTAGCAGAGCCCCCGAGGGCAAAACTGTTTTTT. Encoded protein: CASSLAEPPRAKLFF. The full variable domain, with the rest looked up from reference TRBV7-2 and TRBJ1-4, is GAGVSQSPSNKVTEKGKDVELRCDPISGHTALYWYRQSLGQGLEFLIYFQGNSAPDKSGLPSDRFSAERTGGSVSTLTIQRTQQEDSAVYLCASSLAEPPRAKLFFGSGTQLSVL.

CDR3 DNA sequence: TGCAGTGGCGAGACCCGCACAGATACGCAGTATTTT. This encodes CSGETRTDTQYF. The V gene is TRBV20-1, the J gene TRBJ2-3; unclear D gene. Trimming removed 7 bases at V and 1 base at J, with 9 bases between. Germline CDR1 and CDR2: DFQATT and SNEGSKA (reference sequence). This CDR3 spans 12 amino acids.

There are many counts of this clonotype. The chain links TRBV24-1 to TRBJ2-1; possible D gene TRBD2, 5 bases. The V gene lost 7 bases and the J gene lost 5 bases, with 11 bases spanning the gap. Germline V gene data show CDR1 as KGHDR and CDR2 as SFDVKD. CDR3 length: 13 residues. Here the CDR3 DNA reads TGTGCCACCAGCGCGGGCCTACACAATGAGCAGTTCTTC. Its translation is CATSAGLHNEQFF.

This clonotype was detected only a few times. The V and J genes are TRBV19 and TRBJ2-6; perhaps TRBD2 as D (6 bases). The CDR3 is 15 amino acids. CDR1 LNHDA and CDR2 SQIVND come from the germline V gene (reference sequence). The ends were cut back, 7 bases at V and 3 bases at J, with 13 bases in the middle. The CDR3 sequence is CASMGERVGANVLTF. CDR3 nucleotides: TGTGCCAGTATGGGGGAGCGGGTTGGGGCCAACGTCCTGACTTTC.

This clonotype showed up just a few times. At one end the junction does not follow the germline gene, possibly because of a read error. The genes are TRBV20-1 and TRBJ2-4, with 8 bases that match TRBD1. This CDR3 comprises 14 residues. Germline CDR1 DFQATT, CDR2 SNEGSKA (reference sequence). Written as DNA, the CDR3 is TGCAGTGCCCCAGGGGACAGGTCCAATAACATTCAGTACTTC. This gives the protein CSAPGDRSNNIQYF.

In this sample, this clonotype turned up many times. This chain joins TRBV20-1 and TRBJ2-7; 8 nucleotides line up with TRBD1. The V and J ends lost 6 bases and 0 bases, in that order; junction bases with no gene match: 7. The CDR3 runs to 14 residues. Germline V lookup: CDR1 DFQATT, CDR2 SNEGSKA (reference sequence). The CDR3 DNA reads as TGCAGTGCCAGGGACAGGCTCTTCTCCTACGAGCAGTACTTC. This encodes CSARDRLFSYEQYF.

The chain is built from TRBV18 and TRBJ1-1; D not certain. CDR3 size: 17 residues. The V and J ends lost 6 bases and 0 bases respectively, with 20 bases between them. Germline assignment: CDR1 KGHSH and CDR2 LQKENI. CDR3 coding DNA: TGTGCCAGCTCCCTTACTTACAGAGACGCAATGAACACTGAAGCTTTCTTT. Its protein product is CASSLTYRDAMNTEAFF.

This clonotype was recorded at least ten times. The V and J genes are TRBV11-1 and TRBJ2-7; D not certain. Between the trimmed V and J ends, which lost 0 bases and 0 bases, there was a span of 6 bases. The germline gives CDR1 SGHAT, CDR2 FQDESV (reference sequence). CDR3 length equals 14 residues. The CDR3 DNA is TGTGCCAGCAGCTTAGCCAGAATCTCCTACGAGCAGTACTTC. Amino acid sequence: CASSLARISYEQYF.

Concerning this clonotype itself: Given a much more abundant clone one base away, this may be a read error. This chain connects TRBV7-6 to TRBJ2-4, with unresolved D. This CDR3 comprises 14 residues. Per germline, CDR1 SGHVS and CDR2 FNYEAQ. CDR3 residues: CARSLRRNEDIQYF. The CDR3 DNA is TGTGCCAGGAGCTTAAGACGAAATGAGGACATTCAGTACTTC.

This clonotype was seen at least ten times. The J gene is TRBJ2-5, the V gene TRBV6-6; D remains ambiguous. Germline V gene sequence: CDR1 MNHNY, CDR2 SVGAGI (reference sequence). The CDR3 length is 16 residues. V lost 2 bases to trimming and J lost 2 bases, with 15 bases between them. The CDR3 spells CASSYPSLEPQETQYF. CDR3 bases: TGTGCCAGCAGTTACCCCTCCCTGGAGCCGCAAGAGACCCAGTACTTC.

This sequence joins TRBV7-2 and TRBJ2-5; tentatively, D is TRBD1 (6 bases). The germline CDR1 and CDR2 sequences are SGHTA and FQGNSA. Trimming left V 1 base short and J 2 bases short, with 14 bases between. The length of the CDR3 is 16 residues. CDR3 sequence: CASSLGPWQGQETQYF. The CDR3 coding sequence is TGTGCCAGCAGCTTAGGCCCCTGGCAGGGGCAAGAGACCCAGTACTTC.

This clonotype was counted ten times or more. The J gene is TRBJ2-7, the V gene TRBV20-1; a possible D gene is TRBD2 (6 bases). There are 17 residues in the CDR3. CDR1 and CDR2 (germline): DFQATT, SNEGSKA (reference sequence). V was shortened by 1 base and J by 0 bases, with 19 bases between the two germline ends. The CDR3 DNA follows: TGCAGTGCTAGAGGGTCTATGACGGGACTTTCCTCCTACGAGCAGTACTTC. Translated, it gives CSARGSMTGLSSYEQYF.

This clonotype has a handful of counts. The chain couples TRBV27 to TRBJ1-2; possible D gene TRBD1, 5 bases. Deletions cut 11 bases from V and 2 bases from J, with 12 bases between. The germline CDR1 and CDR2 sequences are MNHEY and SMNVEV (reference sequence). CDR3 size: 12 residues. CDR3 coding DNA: TGTGCCTCTGGGGCCAGAAACTATGGCTACACCTTC. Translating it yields CASGARNYGYTF.

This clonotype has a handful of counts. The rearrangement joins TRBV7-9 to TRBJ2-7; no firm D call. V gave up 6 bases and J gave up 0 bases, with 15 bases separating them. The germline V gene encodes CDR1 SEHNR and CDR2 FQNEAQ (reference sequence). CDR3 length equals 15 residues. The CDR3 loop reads CASSPTSTSSYEQYF. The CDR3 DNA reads TGTGCCAGCAGTCCAACTTCTACCAGCTCCTACGAGCAGTACTTC. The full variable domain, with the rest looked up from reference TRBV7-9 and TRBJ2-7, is DTGVSQNPRHKITKRGQNVTFRCDPISEHNRLYWYRQTLGQGPEFLTYFQNEAQLEKSRLLSDRFSAERPKGSFSTLEIQRTEQGDSAMYLCASSPTSTSSYEQYFGPGTRLTVT.

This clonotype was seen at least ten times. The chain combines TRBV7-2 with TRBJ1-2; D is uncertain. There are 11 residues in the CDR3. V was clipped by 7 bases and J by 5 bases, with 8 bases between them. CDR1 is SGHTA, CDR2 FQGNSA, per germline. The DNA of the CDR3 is TGTGCCAGCACCTGGCTTTATGGCTACACCTTC. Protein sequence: CASTWLYGYTF.

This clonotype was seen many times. CDR3 in DNA: TGTGCCAGCAGCCCGAATATAGGTGAAAAACTGTTTTTT. Its translation: CASSPNIGEKLFF. The chain carries TRBV3-1 and TRBJ1-4; the D is unclear. The CDR3 spans 13 residues. CDR1 and CDR2 (germline): LGHDT, YNNKEL (reference sequence). Trimming stripped 4 bases from V and 7 bases from J, with 10 bases between. The complete variable domain, with remaining parts taken from reference TRBV3-1 and TRBJ1-4, reads DTAVSQTPKYLVTQMGNDKSIKCEQNLGHDTMYWYKQDSKKFLKIMFSYNNKELIINETVPNRFSPKSPDKAHLNLHINSLELGDSAVYFCASSPNIGEKLFFGSGTQLSVL.

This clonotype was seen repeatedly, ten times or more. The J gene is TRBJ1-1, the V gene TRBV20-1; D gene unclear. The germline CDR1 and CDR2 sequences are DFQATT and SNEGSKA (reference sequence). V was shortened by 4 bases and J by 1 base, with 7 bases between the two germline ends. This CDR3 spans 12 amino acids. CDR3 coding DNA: TGCAGTGCTATTAGAGGGAACACTGAAGCTTTCTTT. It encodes CSAIRGNTEAFF.

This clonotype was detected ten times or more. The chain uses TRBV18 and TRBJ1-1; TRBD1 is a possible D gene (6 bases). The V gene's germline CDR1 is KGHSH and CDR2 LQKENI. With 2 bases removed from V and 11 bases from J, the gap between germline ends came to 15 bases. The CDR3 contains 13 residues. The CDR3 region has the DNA TGTGCCAGCTCACCAGCCCGGGACAAGGGCGCTTTCTTT. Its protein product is CASSPARDKGAFF.

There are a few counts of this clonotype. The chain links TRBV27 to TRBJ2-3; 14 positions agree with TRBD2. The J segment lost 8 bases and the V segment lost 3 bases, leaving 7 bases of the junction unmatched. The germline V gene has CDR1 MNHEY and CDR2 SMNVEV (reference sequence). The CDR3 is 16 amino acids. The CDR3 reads CASSLQPGLAGVTQYF. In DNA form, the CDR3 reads TGTGCCAGCAGTTTGCAACCGGGACTAGCGGGGGTTACGCAGTATTTT.

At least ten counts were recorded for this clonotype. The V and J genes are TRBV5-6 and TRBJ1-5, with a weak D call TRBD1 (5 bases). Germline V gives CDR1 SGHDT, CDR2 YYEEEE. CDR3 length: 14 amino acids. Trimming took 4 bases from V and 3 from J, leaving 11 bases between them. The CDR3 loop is CASSTSGPNQPQHF. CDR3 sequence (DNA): TGTGCCAGCAGCACGTCAGGGCCCAATCAGCCCCAGCATTTT.

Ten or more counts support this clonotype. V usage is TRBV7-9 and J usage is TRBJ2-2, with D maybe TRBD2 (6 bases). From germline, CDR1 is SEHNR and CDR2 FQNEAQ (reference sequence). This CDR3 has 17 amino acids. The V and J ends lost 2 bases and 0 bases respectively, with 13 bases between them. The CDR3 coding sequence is TGTGCCAGCAGCTTACTGGGCGGGACCCCGAACACCGGGGAGCTGTTTTTT. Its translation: CASSLLGGTPNTGELFF.

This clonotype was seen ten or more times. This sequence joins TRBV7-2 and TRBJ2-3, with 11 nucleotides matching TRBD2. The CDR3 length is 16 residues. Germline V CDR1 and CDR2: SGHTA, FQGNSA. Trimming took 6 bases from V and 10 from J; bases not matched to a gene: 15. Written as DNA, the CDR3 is TGTGCCAGCAGTCTAGCGGGGGGTGCTAGTTACCAAGCGCAGTATTTT. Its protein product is CASSLAGGASYQAQYF.

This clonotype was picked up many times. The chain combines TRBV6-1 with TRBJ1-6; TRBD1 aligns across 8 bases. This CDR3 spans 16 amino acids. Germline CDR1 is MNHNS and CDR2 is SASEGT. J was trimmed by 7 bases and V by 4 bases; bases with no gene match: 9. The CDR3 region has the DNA TGTGCCAGCAGTGGGTGGGACAGGTCCGGGAATTCACCCCTCCACTTT. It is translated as CASSGWDRSGNSPLHF.

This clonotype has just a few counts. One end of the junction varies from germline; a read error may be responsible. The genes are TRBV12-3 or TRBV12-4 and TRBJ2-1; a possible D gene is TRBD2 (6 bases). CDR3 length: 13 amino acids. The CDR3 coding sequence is TGTGCCAGCCGTTTTGGGGGAGGTGATGAGCAGTTCTTC. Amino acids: CASRFGGGDEQFF.

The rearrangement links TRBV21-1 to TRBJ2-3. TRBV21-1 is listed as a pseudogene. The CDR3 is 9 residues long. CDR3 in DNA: TGTGCCAGCAGAGATACGCAGTATTTT. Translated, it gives CASRDTQYF.

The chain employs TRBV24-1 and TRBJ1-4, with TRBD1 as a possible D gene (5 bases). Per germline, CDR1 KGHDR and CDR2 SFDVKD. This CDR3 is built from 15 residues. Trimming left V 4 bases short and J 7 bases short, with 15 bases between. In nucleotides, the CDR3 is TGTGCCACCAGTGACCCTGACCAGGGTGGTGAAAAACTGTTTTTT. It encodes CATSDPDQGGEKLFF.

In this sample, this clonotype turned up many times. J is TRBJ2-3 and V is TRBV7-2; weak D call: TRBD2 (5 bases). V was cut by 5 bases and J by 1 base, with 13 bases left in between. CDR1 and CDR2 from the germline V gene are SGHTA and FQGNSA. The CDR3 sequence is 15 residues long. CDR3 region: CASSPFPRGTDTQYF. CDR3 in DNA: TGTGCCAGCAGCCCTTTTCCGCGGGGCACAGATACGCAGTATTTT.